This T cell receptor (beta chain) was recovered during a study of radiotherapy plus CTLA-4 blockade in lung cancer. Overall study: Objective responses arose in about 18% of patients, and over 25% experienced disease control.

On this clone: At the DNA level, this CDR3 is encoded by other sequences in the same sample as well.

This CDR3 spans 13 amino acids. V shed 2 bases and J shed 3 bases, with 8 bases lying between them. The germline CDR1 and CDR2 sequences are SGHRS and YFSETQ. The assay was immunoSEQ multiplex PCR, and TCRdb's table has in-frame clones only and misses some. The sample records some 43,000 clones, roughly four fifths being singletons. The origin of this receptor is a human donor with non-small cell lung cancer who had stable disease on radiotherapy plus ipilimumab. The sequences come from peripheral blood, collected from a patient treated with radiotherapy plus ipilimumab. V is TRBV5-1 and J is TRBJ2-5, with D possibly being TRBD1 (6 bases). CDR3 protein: CASSFAGEETQYF. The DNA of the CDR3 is TGCGCCAGCAGCTTCGCAGGGGAAGAGACCCAGTACTTC.